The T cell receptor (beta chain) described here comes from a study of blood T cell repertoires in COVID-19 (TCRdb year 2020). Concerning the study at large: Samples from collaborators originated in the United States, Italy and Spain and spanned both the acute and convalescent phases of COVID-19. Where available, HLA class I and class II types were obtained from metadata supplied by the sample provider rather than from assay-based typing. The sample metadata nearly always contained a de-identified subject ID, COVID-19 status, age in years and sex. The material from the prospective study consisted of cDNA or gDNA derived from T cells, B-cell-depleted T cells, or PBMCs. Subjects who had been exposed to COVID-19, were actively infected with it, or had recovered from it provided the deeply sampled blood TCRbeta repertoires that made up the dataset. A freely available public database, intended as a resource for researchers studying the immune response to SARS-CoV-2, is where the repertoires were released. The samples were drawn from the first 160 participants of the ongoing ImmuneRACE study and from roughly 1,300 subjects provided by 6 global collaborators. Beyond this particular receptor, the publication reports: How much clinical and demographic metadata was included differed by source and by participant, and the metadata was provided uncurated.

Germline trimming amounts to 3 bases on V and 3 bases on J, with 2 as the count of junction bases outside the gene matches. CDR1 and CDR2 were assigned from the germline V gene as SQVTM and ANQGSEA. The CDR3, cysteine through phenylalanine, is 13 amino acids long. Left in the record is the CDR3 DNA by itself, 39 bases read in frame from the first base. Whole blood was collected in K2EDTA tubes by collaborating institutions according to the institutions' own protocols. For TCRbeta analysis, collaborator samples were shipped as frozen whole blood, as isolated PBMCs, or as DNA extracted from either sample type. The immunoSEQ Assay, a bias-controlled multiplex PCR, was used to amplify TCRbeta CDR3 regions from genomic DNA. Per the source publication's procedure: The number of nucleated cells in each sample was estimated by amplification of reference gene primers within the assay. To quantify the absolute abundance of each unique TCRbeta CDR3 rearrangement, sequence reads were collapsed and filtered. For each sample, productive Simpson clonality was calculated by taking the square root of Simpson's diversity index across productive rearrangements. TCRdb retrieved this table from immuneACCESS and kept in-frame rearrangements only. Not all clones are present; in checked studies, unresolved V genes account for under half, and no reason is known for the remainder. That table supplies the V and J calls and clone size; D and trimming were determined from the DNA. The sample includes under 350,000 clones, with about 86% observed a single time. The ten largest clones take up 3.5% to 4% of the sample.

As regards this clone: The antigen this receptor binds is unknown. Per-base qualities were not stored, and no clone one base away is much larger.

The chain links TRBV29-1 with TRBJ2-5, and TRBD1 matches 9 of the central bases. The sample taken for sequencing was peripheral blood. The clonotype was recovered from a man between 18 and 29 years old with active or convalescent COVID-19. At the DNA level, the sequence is TGCAGCGTTGACTGGACAGGGGAAGAGACCCAGTACTTC. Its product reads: CSVDWTGEETQYF.